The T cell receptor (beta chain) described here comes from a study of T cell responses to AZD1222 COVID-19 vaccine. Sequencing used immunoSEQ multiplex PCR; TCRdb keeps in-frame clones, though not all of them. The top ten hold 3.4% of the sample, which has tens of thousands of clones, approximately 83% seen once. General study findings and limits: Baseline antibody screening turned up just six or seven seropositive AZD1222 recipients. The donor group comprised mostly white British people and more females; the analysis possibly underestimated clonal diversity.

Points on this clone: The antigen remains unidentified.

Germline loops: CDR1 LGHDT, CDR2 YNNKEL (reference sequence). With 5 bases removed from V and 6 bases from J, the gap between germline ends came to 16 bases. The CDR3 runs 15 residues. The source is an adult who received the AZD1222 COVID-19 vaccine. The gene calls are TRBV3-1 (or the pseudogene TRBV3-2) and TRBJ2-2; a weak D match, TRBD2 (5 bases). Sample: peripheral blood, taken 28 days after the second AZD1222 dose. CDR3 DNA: TGTGCCAGCAGCAGCGAGGGTGGTTCGCCCGGGGAGCTGTTTTTT. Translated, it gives CASSSEGGSPGELFF.